A selection of T cell receptor beta chains follows, all from one sample in a study of T cell responses to AZD1222 COVID-19 vaccine. Measured with immunoSEQ multiplex PCR; TCRdb has only the in-frame clones, and not every one. The sample has 150,000 to 190,000 clones, about nine tenths seen once. The material was peripheral blood, obtained on day 0 of AZD1222 vaccination. The receptors were sampled from an adult in good health. Each CDR3 is given with its conserved first and last residue. The D gene is left open where the match is weak. Part of the rows lack a size; the others show once, few, many or a class for expanded clones.

J	V	size	D	DNA	CDR3
TRBJ1-2	TRBV4-1	.	.	TGCGCCAGCAGCCAAGCACGGGTCGGGGGACTTTATGGCTACACCTTC	CASSQARVGGLYGYTF
TRBJ2-3	TRBV7-2	.	TRBD2	TGTGCCAGCAACTCTCTGGCCCGGGGGGGGCAGTATTTT	CASNSLARGGQYF
TRBJ1-1	TRBV4-3	.	.	TGCGCCAGCAGCCAGCCGGGACTGAGGGAGACTGAAGCTTTCTTT	CASSQPGLRETEAFF
TRBJ2-3	TRBV6-1	once	TRBD1	TGTGCCAGCAGTGAAATGGACAGGGGTGGCACAGATACGCAGTATTTT	CASSEMDRGGTDTQYF
TRBJ1-1	TRBV28	.	TRBD1	TGTGCCAGCAGTGCCCGGGACAGGGGGCGAAATAGGGGTGCTGAAGCTTTCTTT	CASSARDRGRNRGAEAFF
TRBJ2-6	TRBV25-1	.	.	TGTGCCAGCGCCGACCAGGACCCGGGGACTGGGGCCAACGTCCTGACTTTC	CASADQDPGTGANVLTF
TRBJ2-1	TRBV5-5	.	TRBD2	TGTGCCAGCAGCTTGGTGGGACTAGCGGGAGATAGGCGCCATGAGCAGTTCTTC	CASSLVGLAGDRRHEQFF
TRBJ1-1	TRBV4-1	.	.	TGCGCCAGCAGCCAAGGGGGATTGGGGACTGAAGCTTTCTTT	CASSQGGLGTEAFF
TRBJ1-2	TRBV6-1	once	TRBD1	TGTGCCAGCAGTGAAAGTTTTTGGACAGGCGGAAACTATGGCTACACCTTC	CASSESFWTGGNYGYTF
TRBJ2-6	TRBV19	.	.	TGTGCCAGTAAAGTGGGTGCTGGAGTCTCTGGGGCCAACGTCCTGACTTTC	CASKVGAGVSGANVLTF
TRBJ2-7	TRBV28	.	TRBD2	TGTGCCAGCAGTTTGCTAGCGGGATACGAGCAGTACTTC	CASSLLAGYEQYF
TRBJ2-1	TRBV5-1	.	.	TGCGCCAGCAGCCTCACGGATAGGGCCAACAATGAGCAGTTCTTC	CASSLTDRANNEQFF
TRBJ1-2	TRBV4-3	.	TRBD1	TGCGCCAGCAGCCAAGCGGACAGGGGGCACGATGGCTACACCTTC	CASSQADRGHDGYTF
TRBJ1-2	TRBV28	.	TRBD1	TGTGCCAGCAGTCGCAAGGGGGCCGGTGGCTATGGCTACACCTTC	CASSRKGAGGYGYTF
TRBJ2-7	TRBV11-1	.	TRBD2	TGTGCCAGCAGCTTAGCGCCTCTAGCGGTCTACGAGCAGTACTTC	CASSLAPLAVYEQYF
TRBJ1-4	TRBV28	.	.	TGTGCCAGCAGTTCCCTCGCAACTAATGAAAAACTGTTTTTT	CASSSLATNEKLFF
TRBJ2-1	TRBV4-2	.	.	TGTGCCAGCAGCCAAGAAGTGCACAATGAGCAGTTCTTC	CASSQEVHNEQFF
TRBJ1-5	TRBV5-1	once	.	TGCGCCAGCAGCTTGGACGGAGCGAGCAATCAGCCCCAGCATTTT	CASSLDGASNQPQHF
TRBJ2-2	TRBV5-4	.	.	TGTGCCAGCAGCGCGCAAATCGGGACACAGAACACCGGGGAGCTGTTTTTT	CASSAQIGTQNTGELFF
TRBJ1-2	TRBV6-5	.	TRBD1	TGTGCCAGCACTAATCCAGGACAGGCTAACTATGGCTACACCTTC	CASTNPGQANYGYTF
TRBJ1-1	TRBV6-2/TRBV6-3	.	.	TGTGCCAGCAGTGACTGGGGGGCTGAAGCTTTCTTT	CASSDWGAEAFF
TRBJ2-2	TRBV7-9	.	.	TGTGCCAGCAGCTTTATAACGGGGGAGGCCTACACCGGGGAGCTGTTTTTT	CASSFITGEAYTGELFF
TRBJ2-1	TRBV19	.	TRBD2	TGTGCGAGTAGCCCCCTCTGGCCAACTAGCGGGAACTCCTACAATGAGCAGTTCTTC	CASSPLWPTSGNSYNEQFF
TRBJ1-5	TRBV3-1/TRBV3-2	once	.	TGTGCCAGCAGCCAAGATGGAAAACACCAGGGTGAAGGAAGCAATCAGCCCCAGCATTTT	CASSQDGKHQGEGSNQPQHF
TRBJ2-1	TRBV6-2/TRBV6-3	.	TRBD2	TGTGCCAGCAGTTATGGACTAGCGGGAGGGTTGAATGAGCAGTTCTTC	CASSYGLAGGLNEQFF
TRBJ2-1	TRBV6-1	.	TRBD2	TGTGCCAGCAGTGCTACCGGGACTAGCGGGAGAGGGCTCCATGAGCAGTTCTTC	CASSATGTSGRGLHEQFF